Below, 10 T cell receptor beta chains from the same sample are listed, as sequenced in a study of OX40 agonist ivuxolimab in advanced cancers. TCRdb keeps only in-frame clones here, not all; method: immunoSEQ multiplex PCR. The sample holds approximately 60,000 clones, 92% seen once. The input for sequencing was CD4+ or CD8+ T cells sorted from blood, taken in a trial of the OX40 agonist ivuxolimab. These receptors all stem from an adult with an advanced solid tumor such as melanoma, head and neck, liver or kidney cancer.

The rearrangement uses TRBV13 and TRBJ2-2; 8 nucleotides align to TRBD2. The CDR3 is 14 amino acids. Germline lookup yields CDR1 PRHDT and CDR2 FYEKMQ (reference sequence). V trimming: 6 bases; J trimming: 5 bases; junction bases outside the gene matches: 5. CDR3 coding DNA: TGTGCCAGCAGAGGCAGCGGGGGTACCGGGGAGCTGTTTTTT. This codes for CASRGSGGTGELFF.

The V call is TRBV5-4, the J call TRBJ1-4, with TRBD1 identical over 7 bases. Germline CDR1 SGHNT, CDR2 YYREEE (reference sequence). V shed 3 bases and J 0 bases; nucleotides not matched to a gene: 11. This CDR3 is 18 amino acids long. The CDR3 protein is CASSSLDRVGATNEKLFF. DNA of the CDR3: TGTGCCAGCAGCTCCCTTGACAGGGTAGGGGCAACTAATGAAAAACTGTTTTTT. The whole variable domain, remainder taken from reference TRBV5-4 and TRBJ1-4, is ETGVTQSPTHLIKTRGQQVTLRCSSQSGHNTVSWYQQALGQGPQFIFQYYREEENGRGNFPPRFSGLQFPNYSSELNVNALELDDSALYLCASSSLDRVGATNEKLFFGSGTQLSVL.

The chain links TRBV11-2 to TRBJ2-7; D perhaps matches TRBD1 (5 bases). Looked up from germline, CDR1 is SGHAT and CDR2 is FQNNGV. V lost 5 bases and J lost 2, with 13 bases in between. There are 14 residues in the CDR3. DNA of the CDR3: TGTGCCAGCAGCACCGACAGACACACCTACGAGCAGTACTTC. Translated, it gives CASSTDRHTYEQYF.

The chain carries TRBV30 and TRBJ2-2; tentative D call: TRBD1 (5 bases). Germline CDR1 GTSNPN, CDR2 SVGIG (reference sequence). V was clipped by 3 bases and J by 6 bases, with 17 bases between them. This CDR3 is built from 15 residues. The DNA of the CDR3 is TGTGCCTGGAGCCCCATGGACATTTTTTCCGGGGAGCTGTTTTTT. It codes for CAWSPMDIFSGELFF.

This chain connects TRBV7-6 to TRBJ2-7; 8 nucleotides align to TRBD1. V lost 1 base and J lost 0; bases outside the gene matches: 5. The CDR3 covers 16 residues. Germline V gene lookup returns CDR1 SGHVS and CDR2 FNYEAQ. For the CDR3, the DNA is TGTGCCAGCAGCTTAGGGGGAACAGGGGGCTCCTACGAGCAGTACTTC. It encodes CASSLGGTGGSYEQYF.

Comments on this clone: Relative to the germline gene, one junction end is altered; a read error may explain this. The same CDR3 can be traced to other DNA sequences in this sample. The chain carries TRBV7-3 and TRBJ2-2; perhaps TRBD1 as D (5 bases). This CDR3 is built from 14 residues. CDR1 and CDR2 from the germline V gene are SGHTA and FQGTGA. Here the CDR3 DNA reads TGTGCCAGTAGCTTAGGGGTCAACACCGGGGAGCTGTTTTTT. Translating gives CASSLGVNTGELFF.

V is TRBV18 and J is TRBJ2-1; 13 bases map to TRBD2. With V trimmed by 3 bases and J by 0 bases, 14 bases remained unmatched. Germline CDR1 and CDR2: KGHSH and LQKENI. This CDR3 contains 21 residues. The CDR3 spells CASSPSIAAGLAGSSYNEQFF. CDR3 coding DNA: TGTGCCAGCTCACCTTCCATAGCCGCGGGACTAGCGGGGAGCTCCTACAATGAGCAGTTCTTC.

The rearrangement uses TRBV29-1 and TRBJ2-3; 13 nucleotides line up with TRBD2. Germline V gene sequence: CDR1 SQVTM, CDR2 ANQGSEA. Losses at the gene ends were 6 bases for V and 3 bases for J; bases not matched to a gene: 3. The CDR3 runs 14 residues. This CDR3 is CSVGTSGVTDTQYF. The CDR3 bases are TGCAGCGTCGGGACTAGCGGGGTGACAGATACGCAGTATTTT.

The gene calls are TRBV19 and TRBJ2-6, with 10 bases that match TRBD2. J lost 1 base, V lost 6 bases, and 3 bases had no gene match. CDR3 size: 16 residues. Looked up from germline, CDR1 is LNHDA and CDR2 is SQIVND (reference sequence). The CDR3 coding sequence is TGTGCCAGTAGCACTAGCGGGGCGTCTGGGGCCAACGTCCTGACTTTC. Protein: CASSTSGASGANVLTF.

V and J are TRBV11-2 and TRBJ2-5; 10 nucleotides match TRBD2. In germline, CDR1 is SGHAT, CDR2 FQNNGV. Trimming at V came to 3 bases and at J to 4 bases, leaving 11 bases not matched to a gene. This CDR3 spans 17 amino acids. DNA of the CDR3: TGTGCCAGCAGCTTTGGGTCTAGCGGGAGTCTCGCAGAGACCCAGTACTTC. Translated, it gives CASSFGSSGSLAETQYF.